This is a list of T cell receptor beta chains from one sample in a study of preoperative IRX-2 immunotherapy in early breast cancer. Method: immunoSEQ multiplex PCR; TCRdb's copy keeps in-frame clones and lacks some. The data show fewer than 25,000 clones, over 85% seen once. The sample in question was tumor tissue, obtained after IRX-2 immunotherapy. Receptor source: a human donor with breast cancer. The CDR3 runs from the conserved cysteine through the conserved F or W. Each record gives: CDR3 protein, CDR3 DNA, V gene, D gene, J gene, clone size. A D gene is named only where the DNA matches it firmly. Clone size is given for some rows only: seen once, a few or many times, or a class if the clone is expanded.

CASSLVYNEQFF | TGTGCCAGCAGCTTAGTTTACAATGAGCAGTTCTTC | TRBV7-8 | . | TRBJ2-1 | .
CASSFPGTIEGYTF | TGTGCCAGCAGTTTCCCGGGGACAATTGAGGGCTACACCTTC | TRBV28 | . | TRBJ1-2 | .
CASSLGGTGVSTDTQYF | TGTGCCAGCAGCTTAGGGGGGACAGGTGTTAGCACAGATACGCAGTATTTT | TRBV7-9 | TRBD1 | TRBJ2-3 | .
CASRITRANYGYTF | TGTGCCAGCAGGATTACCCGAGCTAACTATGGCTACACCTTC | TRBV28 | . | TRBJ1-2 | .
CASIALGQGVLGNYGYTF | TGTGCCAGTATTGCGCTGGGACAGGGAGTATTGGGCAACTATGGCTACACCTTC | TRBV19 | TRBD1 | TRBJ1-2 | .
CATNEGSSYNSPLHF | TGTGCCACCAACGAGGGGAGCTCCTATAATTCACCCCTCCACTTT | TRBV19 | . | TRBJ1-6 | once
CASSRRTDSSYEQYF | TGTGCCAGCAGCCGGAGGACCGATAGCTCCTACGAGCAGTACTTC | TRBV11-3 | . | TRBJ2-7 | .
CASSVGLAGSDTQYF | TGTGCCAGCAGTGTAGGACTAGCGGGTTCAGATACGCAGTATTTT | TRBV6-5 | TRBD2 | TRBJ2-3 | once
CASSQVPGARDSPLHF | TGCGCCAGCAGCCAAGTTCCAGGGGCTCGGGATTCACCCCTCCACTTT | TRBV4-1 | . | TRBJ1-6 | .
CASSAFGEQFF | TGTGCCAGCAGCGCGTTCGGTGAGCAGTTCTTC | TRBV5-6 | . | TRBJ2-1 | once
CASSARNEQFF | TGTGCCAGCAGCGCACGAAATGAGCAGTTCTTC | TRBV9 | . | TRBJ2-1 | .
CASVRDTSSGNTIYF | TGTGCCAGCGTTCGGGACACCAGCTCTGGAAACACCATATATTTT | TRBV2 | . | TRBJ1-3 | .
CSVSNPGTGGTGELFF | TGCAGCGTATCCAACCCCGGGACAGGGGGAACCGGGGAGCTGTTTTTT | TRBV29-1 | TRBD1 | TRBJ2-2 | .
CASSYPGHRKGSNQPQHF | TGTGCCAGCAGTTATCCGGGACATCGAAAGGGTAGCAATCAGCCCCAGCATTTT | TRBV28 | . | TRBJ1-5 | .
CATGQTYNEQFF | TGTGCCACAGGGCAAACCTACAATGAGCAGTTCTTC | TRBV28 | . | TRBJ2-1 | .
CASSPRQGGDTQYF | TGTGCCAGCAGTCCTCGACAAGGCGGAGATACGCAGTATTTT | TRBV27 | . | TRBJ2-3 | .
CASSLPGQGAEAFF | TGTGCCAGCAGCTTACCGGGACAGGGCGCTGAAGCTTTCTTT | TRBV7-6 | TRBD1 | TRBJ1-1 | .
CASSLAGGTGELFF | TGTGCCAGCAGCTTAGCGGGGGGGACCGGGGAGCTGTTTTTT | TRBV6-6 | TRBD2 | TRBJ2-2 | few
CASSYSGDQPQHF | TGTGCCAGCAGTTACTCGGGGGATCAGCCCCAGCATTTT | TRBV6-6 | . | TRBJ1-5 | .
CASSLARGAYEQYF | TGTGCCAGCAGTTTGGCCCGGGGGGCCTACGAGCAGTACTTC | TRBV6-5 | TRBD2 | TRBJ2-7 | .
CASSFTALNEQFF | TGTGCCAGCAGCTTCACAGCCTTGAATGAGCAGTTCTTC | TRBV7-2 | . | TRBJ2-1 | .
CASSEEVTQKYF | TGTGCCAGCAGTGAGGAAGTGACCCAAAAGTACTTC | TRBV2 | . | TRBJ2-4 | .